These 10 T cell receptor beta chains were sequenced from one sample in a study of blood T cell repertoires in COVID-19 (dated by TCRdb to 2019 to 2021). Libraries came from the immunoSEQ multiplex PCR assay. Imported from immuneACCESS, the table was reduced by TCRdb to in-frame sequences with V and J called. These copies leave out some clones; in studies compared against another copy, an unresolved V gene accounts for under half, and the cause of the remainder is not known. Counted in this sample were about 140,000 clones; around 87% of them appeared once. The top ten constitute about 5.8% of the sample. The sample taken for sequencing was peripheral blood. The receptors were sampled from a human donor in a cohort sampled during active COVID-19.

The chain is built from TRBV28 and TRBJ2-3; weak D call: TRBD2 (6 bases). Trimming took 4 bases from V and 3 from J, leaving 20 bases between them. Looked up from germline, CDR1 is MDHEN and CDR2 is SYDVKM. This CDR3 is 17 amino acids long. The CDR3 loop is CASSSPSGELRTDTQYF. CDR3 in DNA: TGTGCCAGCAGTTCGCCTTCGGGGGAGTTGAGGACAGATACGCAGTATTTT.

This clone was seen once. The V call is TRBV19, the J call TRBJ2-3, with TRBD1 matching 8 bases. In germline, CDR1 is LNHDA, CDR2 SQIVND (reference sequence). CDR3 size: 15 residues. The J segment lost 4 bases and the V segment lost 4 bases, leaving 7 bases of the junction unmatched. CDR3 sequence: CASSTRTGSPDTQYF. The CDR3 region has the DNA TGTGCCAGTAGTACCCGGACAGGGAGCCCAGATACGCAGTATTTT.

The CDR3 here is CASILSRTEIYEQYF. Written as DNA, the CDR3 is TGTGCCAGCATTTTATCCCGGACAGAAATCTACGAGCAGTACTTC. The rearrangement joins TRBV6-5 to TRBJ2-7; tentative D call: TRBD1 (6 bases). The germline gives CDR1 MNHEY, CDR2 SVGAGI. CDR3 length equals 15 residues. Between the trimmed V and J ends, which lost 7 bases and 3 bases, there was a span of 19 bases.

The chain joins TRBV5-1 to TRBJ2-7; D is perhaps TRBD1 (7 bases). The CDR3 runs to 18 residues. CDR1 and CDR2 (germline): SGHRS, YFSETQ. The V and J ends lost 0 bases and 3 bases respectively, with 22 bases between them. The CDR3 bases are TGCGCCAGCAGCTTGGAATTATGGAGGGGCAGGGGGTTCTACGAGCAGTACTTC. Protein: CASSLELWRGRGFYEQYF.

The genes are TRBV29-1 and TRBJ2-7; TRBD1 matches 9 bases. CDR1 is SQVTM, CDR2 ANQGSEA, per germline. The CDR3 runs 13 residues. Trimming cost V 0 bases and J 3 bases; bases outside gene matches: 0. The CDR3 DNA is TGCAGCGTTGAAGAGGACAGGGGCTACGAGCAGTACTTC. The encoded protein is CSVEEDRGYEQYF.

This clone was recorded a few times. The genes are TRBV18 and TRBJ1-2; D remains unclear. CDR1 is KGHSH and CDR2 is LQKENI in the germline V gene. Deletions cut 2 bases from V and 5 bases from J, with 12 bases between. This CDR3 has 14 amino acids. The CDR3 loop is CASSPILQAYGYTF. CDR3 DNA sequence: TGTGCCAGCTCACCAATCCTCCAGGCTTATGGCTACACCTTC. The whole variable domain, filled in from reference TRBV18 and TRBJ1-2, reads NAGVMQNPRHLVRRRGQEARLRCSPMKGHSHVYWYRQLPEEGLKFMVYLQKENIIDESGMPKERFSAEFPKEGPSILRIQQVVRGDSAAYFCASSPILQAYGYTFGSGTRLTVV.

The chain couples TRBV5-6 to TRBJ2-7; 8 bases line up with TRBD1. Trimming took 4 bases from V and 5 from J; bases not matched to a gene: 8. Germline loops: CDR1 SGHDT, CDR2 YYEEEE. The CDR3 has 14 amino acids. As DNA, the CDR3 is TGTGCCAGCAGCCTGGATGACAGGGGCAACGAGCAGTACTTC. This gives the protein CASSLDDRGNEQYF.

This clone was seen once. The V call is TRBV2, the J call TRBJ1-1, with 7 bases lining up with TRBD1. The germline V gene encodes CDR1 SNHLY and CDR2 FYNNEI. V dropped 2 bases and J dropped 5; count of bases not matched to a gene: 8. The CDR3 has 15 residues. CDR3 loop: CASSEQSGGRTEAFF. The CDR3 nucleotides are TGTGCCAGCAGTGAACAGTCAGGGGGTCGAACTGAAGCTTTCTTT. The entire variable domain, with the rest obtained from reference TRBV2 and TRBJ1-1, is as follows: EPEVTQTPSHQVTQMGQEVILRCVPISNHLYFYWYRQILGQKVEFLVSFYNNEISEKSEIFDDQFSVERPDGSNFTLKIRSTKLEDSAMYFCASSEQSGGRTEAFFGQGTRLTVV.

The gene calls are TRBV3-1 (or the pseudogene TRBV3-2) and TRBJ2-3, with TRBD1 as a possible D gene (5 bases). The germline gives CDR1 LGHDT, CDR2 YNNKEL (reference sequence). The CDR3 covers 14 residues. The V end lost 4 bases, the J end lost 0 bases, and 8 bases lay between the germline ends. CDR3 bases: TGTGCCAGCAGCCCGACAGTTAGCACAGATACGCAGTATTTT. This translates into CASSPTVSTDTQYF.

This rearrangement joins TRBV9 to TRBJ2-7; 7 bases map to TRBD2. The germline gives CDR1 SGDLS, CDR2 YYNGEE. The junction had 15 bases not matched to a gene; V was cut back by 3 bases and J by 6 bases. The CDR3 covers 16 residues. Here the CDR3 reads CASSAGDYLGLSEQYF. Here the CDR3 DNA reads TGTGCCAGCAGCGCGGGGGACTACCTAGGACTGTCCGAGCAGTACTTC. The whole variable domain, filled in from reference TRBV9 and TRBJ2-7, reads DSGVTQTPKHLITATGQRVTLRCSPRSGDLSVYWYQQSLDQGLQFLIQYYNGEERAKGNILERFSAQQFPDLHSELNLSSLELGDSALYFCASSAGDYLGLSEQYFGPGTRLTVT.